This TCR beta chain was sequenced for a study of CXCR3-negative and CXCR3-positive naive CD8 T cells. Researchers prepared the TRB cDNA libraries using 5' RACE with UMI labels. TCRdb re-called the 5' RACE reads and gives one entry per CDR3 protein, without DNA. Its table lists 60,000 to 70,000 distinct CDR3 sequences. Concerning this clonotype: Its antigen is not identified.

Regarding the study as a whole: Compared with CXCR3-negative naive cells, CXCR3-positive naive cells showed more hydrophobic TRB CDR3s.

The CDR3 contains 16 residues. Per the germline V gene, CDR1 is MNHEY and CDR2 is SVGAGI. The chain has TRBV6-5 and TRBJ2-2; TCRdb lists TRBD2, though no DNA is available to test this call. The sample taken for sequencing was naive CXCR3+ CD8+ T cells from blood. Subset noted: CD45RO-CCR7+CD27+CD95- naive CD8+ T cells expressing CXCR3 (TNR3+). The TCR sequence derives from a human donor in good health. Some clones in this sample may be carry-over from other donors' samples. The CDR3 loop is CASRELAGPNTGELFF.